This is a list of T cell receptor beta chains from one sample in a study of shared clonotypes between healthy human individuals. Generated by immunoSEQ multiplex PCR, the TCRdb table keeps only in-frame clones and is missing some. The sample has approximately 1,500,000 clones; 95% to 99% are singletons. Sequencing input: naive CD4+ T cells sorted from blood. These receptors were collected from a man aged 25 to 40 in good health. The CDR3 runs from the conserved cysteine through the conserved F or W. The D gene is left open where the match is weak. Part of the rows lack a size; the others show once, few, many or a class for expanded clones.

clone_size j_call d_call v_call cdr3_aa cdr3_nt
- TRBJ1-4 - TRBV28 CASSAAGQGTRRLFF TGTGCCAGCAGCGCCGCGGGGCAGGGTACCCGAAGGCTGTTTTTT
- TRBJ2-7 - TRBV19 CASSMSGSSYEQYF TGTGCCAGTAGTATGTCAGGGAGCTCCTACGAGCAGTACTTC
- TRBJ2-1 - TRBV7-9 CASSKSRQTYNEQFF TGTGCCAGCAGCAAATCACGGCAGACCTACAATGAGCAGTTCTTC
- TRBJ2-5 - TRBV18 CASSRDFKETQYF TGTGCCAGCTCCAGGGACTTCAAAGAGACCCAGTACTTC
- TRBJ2-1 - TRBV15 CATSGRTIPRSSYNEQFF TGTGCCACCAGCGGAAGGACTATCCCACGCAGCTCCTACAATGAGCAGTTCTTC
- TRBJ2-2 TRBD2 TRBV4-3 CASSQGTSGIPGELFF TGCGCCAGCAGCCAGGGGACTAGCGGGATCCCGGGGGAGCTGTTTTTT
- TRBJ2-1 TRBD2 TRBV4-1 CASSQVGGSGRNNEQFF TGCGCCAGCAGCCAAGTCGGAGGTAGCGGGAGGAACAATGAGCAGTTCTTC
- TRBJ2-1 TRBD2 TRBV18 CASSPPTGGSYNEQFF TGTGCCAGCTCACCACCGACGGGAGGGTCATACAATGAGCAGTTCTTC
- TRBJ1-2 TRBD1 TRBV9 CASSVGTGGAGYTF TGTGCCAGCAGCGTAGGGACAGGGGGCGCTGGCTACACCTTC
- TRBJ2-5 - TRBV7-2 CASSPPRGTQETQYF TGTGCCAGCAGTCCCCCCAGGGGAACCCAAGAGACCCAGTACTTC
- TRBJ2-1 - TRBV7-2 CASSLEPRVGEFF TGTGCCAGCAGCTTAGAACCCAGGGTTGGGGAGTTCTTC
- TRBJ2-5 - TRBV18 CASSPGTETQYF TGTGCCAGCTCACCGGGGACAGAGACCCAGTACTTC
- TRBJ1-1 - TRBV12-5 CASGLWGQNTEAFF TGTGCTAGTGGTTTGTGGGGACAGAACACTGAAGCTTTCTTT
- TRBJ2-2 - TRBV14 CASSQRLPANTGELFF TGTGCCAGCAGCCAACGGTTGCCCGCGAACACCGGGGAGCTGTTTTTT
- TRBJ1-3 - TRBV30 CAWSAPGGGGNTIYF TGTGCCTGGAGTGCCCCCGGGGGGGGAGGAAACACCATATATTTT
- TRBJ2-1 TRBD2 TRBV2 CARTGLAGREQFF TGTGCCAGGACCGGACTAGCGGGGAGGGAGCAGTTCTTC
- TRBJ2-7 - TRBV5-1 CASSSTTGTPVGQYF TGCGCCAGCAGCTCCACTACCGGGACCCCTGTCGGGCAGTACTTC
- TRBJ2-3 - TRBV6-6 CATLDRYTQYF TGTGCCACCTTAGACCGATATACGCAGTATTTT
- TRBJ1-1 - TRBV2 CASRLEAMNTEAFF TGTGCCAGCAGACTCGAAGCCATGAACACTGAAGCTTTCTTT
- TRBJ2-1 TRBD1 TRBV18 CASSLRQGVNEQFF TGTGCCAGCTCACTTAGACAGGGGGTCAATGAGCAGTTCTTC
- TRBJ1-1 - TRBV7-8 CASLRGHQNTEAFF TGTGCCAGCCTGCGGGGACACCAGAACACTGAAGCTTTCTTT
- TRBJ2-7 TRBD2 TRBV9 CASSVSAAGVGEQYF TGTGCCAGCAGCGTATCTGCAGCGGGAGTTGGCGAGCAGTACTTC
- TRBJ1-5 - TRBV27 CARSSRSNQPQHF TGTGCCAGAAGTTCGAGGAGCAATCAGCCCCAGCATTTT
- TRBJ2-3 - TRBV12-2 CASRFVSRIYNTQYF TGTGCAAGTCGCTTTGTGAGTCGGATATATAATACGCAGTATTTT
- TRBJ2-5 - TRBV18 CASSPPGAGETQYF TGTGCCAGCTCACCACCGGGCGCCGGGGAGACCCAGTACTTC
- TRBJ1-2 - TRBV27 CASTPLNWGNYGYTF TGTGCCAGCACCCCACTCAATTGGGGTAACTATGGCTACACCTTC
- TRBJ2-7 - TRBV2 CASSELGYLDEQYF TGTGCCAGCAGTGAATTAGGGTATTTAGACGAGCAGTACTTC
- TRBJ2-5 TRBD2 TRBV5-6 CASSRIGRAGETQYF TGTGCCAGCAGCCGGATCGGGAGGGCCGGAGAGACCCAGTACTTC
- TRBJ2-7 - TRBV7-6 CASSLSPDSYEQYF TGTGCCAGCAGCTTGTCTCCGGACAGCTACGAGCAGTACTTC
- TRBJ2-4 TRBD2 TRBV5-1 CASSLGLAGGNIQYF TGCGCCAGCAGCTTGGGCCTAGCGGGAGGAAACATTCAGTACTTC
- TRBJ2-7 - TRBV4-1 CASSRGAGLAESEQYF TGCGCCAGCAGCCGGGGGGCTGGGCTAGCGGAGTCGGAGCAGTACTTC
- TRBJ2-1 - TRBV2 CASSGGSYNEQFF TGTGCCAGCAGTGGAGGCTCCTACAATGAGCAGTTCTTC
few TRBJ1-2 - TRBV4-1 CASSQGQGIGYGYTF TGCGCCAGCAGCCAGGGCCAGGGGATTGGCTATGGCTACACCTTC
- TRBJ2-7 TRBD2 TRBV7-6 CASSSGGRANEQYF TGTGCCAGCAGCTCCGGCGGGAGGGCCAACGAGCAGTACTTC
once TRBJ1-3 - TRBV7-8 CASSPHEGVTGNTIYF TGTGCCAGCAGCCCCCACGAGGGGGTAACTGGAAACACCATATATTTT
- TRBJ1-1 TRBD1 TRBV7-2 CASSTRQGWAEAFF TGTGCCAGCAGCACTCGACAGGGTTGGGCTGAAGCTTTCTTT
- TRBJ1-2 - TRBV5-8 CASTKRRDHGYTF TGTGCCAGCACCAAGAGGAGGGATCACGGCTACACCTTC
- TRBJ2-3 - TRBV7-9 CASSLPPSTDTQYF TGTGCCAGCAGCCTTCCTCCTAGCACAGATACGCAGTATTTT
- TRBJ2-6 - TRBV15 CATSRGGWGANVLTF TGTGCCACCAGCAGAGGGGGCTGGGGGGCCAACGTCCTGACTTTC
- TRBJ2-7 - TRBV4-1 CASSQDRPGVSYEQYF TGCGCCAGCAGCCAAGATCGCCCGGGGGTGAGCTACGAGCAGTACTTC
once TRBJ2-7 TRBD2 TRBV7-8 CASSLFGSGSYEQYF TGTGCCAGCAGCTTATTTGGTAGCGGGAGTTACGAGCAGTACTTC